The 24 T cell receptor beta chains presented below share a single source sample, sequenced in a study of T cells after yellow fever vaccination (dated by TCRdb to the late 2010s). Libraries were made using 5' RACE. The instrument was an Illumina HiSeq 2500. TCRdb reran the public reads through fastp at Q25 and MiXCR, keeping productive beta chains. Rows merge per CDR3 protein into single entries with the most common DNA and genes. The sample contains about 320,000 distinct CDR3 sequences, about 6.9% of them found a single time. The ten largest account for roughly a sixth of the sample. This sample's treatment or condition label indicates: live attenuated yellow fever vaccine strain. The specimen comprised PBMCs, sampled roughly 47 days after the first yellow fever vaccination. The receptors were sampled from a man in his late teens or twenties who received the YFV17D yellow fever vaccine.

This clonotype was seen more than once but under ten times. V and J are TRBV11-2 and TRBJ1-3; 8 positions match TRBD1. The CDR3 covers 16 residues. V gave up 2 bases and J gave up 3 bases; unmatched junction bases: 6. In germline, CDR1 is SGHAT, CDR2 FQNNGV. The CDR3 loop reads CASSLQWTGIGNTIYF. CDR3 DNA: TGTGCCAGCAGCTTACAGTGGACAGGGATTGGAAACACCATATATTTT.

This clonotype was detected a few times. This chain links TRBV5-1 with TRBJ2-1, with D possibly matching TRBD2 (6 bases). The CDR3 sequence is 14 residues long. Deletions cut 0 bases from V and 7 bases from J, with 11 bases between. Germline V gene sequence: CDR1 SGHRS, CDR2 YFSETQ. In nucleotides, the CDR3 is TGCGCCAGCAGCTTGGGCGGGGTGCGGAATGAGCAGTTCTTC. Translating it yields CASSLGGVRNEQFF.

The chain employs TRBV6-5 and TRBJ2-5, with 9 bases lining up with TRBD2. The CDR3 is 15 amino acids. CDR1 and CDR2 (germline): MNHEY, SVGAGI. V dropped 2 bases and J dropped 5; count of bases not matched to a gene: 6. The CDR3 region has the DNA TGTGCCAGCAGTTACGTAGCGGGGGATCGGGAGACCCAGTACTTC. Encoded protein: CASSYVAGDRETQYF.

This clonotype was picked up a small number of times. This rearrangement joins TRBV4-2 to TRBJ2-3, with D hard to call. The germline gives CDR1 LGHNA, CDR2 YNFKEQ. V was shortened by 0 bases and J by 2 bases, with 12 bases between the two germline ends. The CDR3 runs to 16 residues. In DNA form, the CDR3 reads TGTGCCAGCAGCCAAGAGACGGGCAGGAACACAGATACGCAGTATTTT. Translation: CASSQETGRNTDTQYF.

This clonotype has a handful of counts. The V call is TRBV3-1, the J call TRBJ2-1; D might be TRBD1 or TRBD2, each matching 5 bases. From germline, CDR1 is LGHDT and CDR2 YNNKEL (reference sequence). The length of the CDR3 is 15 residues. Between the trimmed V and J ends, which lost 5 bases and 0 bases, there was a span of 11 bases. The CDR3 loop is CASSGGKSSYNEQFF. The CDR3 bases are TGTGCCAGCAGCGGGGGAAAGAGCTCCTACAATGAGCAGTTCTTC.

The J gene is TRBJ2-7, the V gene TRBV5-4; 10 bases map to TRBD1. This CDR3 spans 16 amino acids. Germline trimming cut 1 base from V and 1 base from J; bases unmatched to any gene: 5. Germline CDR1 reads SGHNT; CDR2 reads YYREEE (reference sequence). The CDR3, as DNA: TGTGCCAGCAGCTTGTCCCCGGGACAGGGGTCCTACGAGCAGTACGTC. Protein sequence: CASSLSPGQGSYEQYV.

This chain joins TRBV20-1 and TRBJ2-7; no clear D. Trimming stripped 4 bases from V and 6 bases from J, with 16 bases between. The CDR3 runs to 13 residues. Germline V lookup: CDR1 DFQATT, CDR2 SNEGSKA (reference sequence). DNA for the CDR3: TGCAGTGCTATCAGTTACAGCGACACCGAGCAGTACTTC. It specifies CSAISYSDTEQYF.

This clonotype appeared a few times. The rearrangement links TRBV27 to TRBJ1-1, with 7 bases fitting TRBD1. With 9 bases clipped from V and 4 bases from J, the junction kept 8 bases outside the gene matches. This CDR3 is 13 amino acids long. Germline loops: CDR1 MNHEY, CDR2 SMNVEV (reference sequence). Here the CDR3 reads CASYTGASTEAFF. CDR3 in DNA: TGTGCCAGTTATACAGGGGCAAGCACTGAAGCTTTCTTT.

The genes are TRBV20-1 and TRBJ1-5; D gene uncertain. The V gene lost 2 bases and the J gene lost 7 bases, with 12 bases spanning the gap. Germline CDR1 DFQATT, CDR2 SNEGSKA (reference sequence). This CDR3 is 13 amino acids long. The CDR3 sequence is CSARPEVGQPQHF. CDR3 DNA sequence: TGCAGTGCTAGACCCGAAGTCGGGCAGCCCCAGCATTTT.

As for this clonotype: Compared with germline, one end of the junction differs, possibly owing to a read error. The chain uses TRBV5-1 and TRBJ2-1, with 11 bases lining up with TRBD2. The germline V gene has CDR1 SGHRS and CDR2 YFSETQ. The CDR3 is made up of 16 amino acids. CDR3 DNA sequence: TGCGCCAACAGCTTGGGTCTAGCGGGGGGATACAATGAGCAGTTCTTC. Translated: CANSLGLAGGYNEQFF.

This clonotype was counted many times. The chain employs TRBV7-2 and TRBJ2-3; tentative D call: TRBD2 (6 bases). Germline V gives CDR1 SGHTA, CDR2 FQGNSA. This CDR3 has 15 amino acids. The germline V and J ends were trimmed by 4 bases and 6 bases, with 17 bases remaining between them. The CDR3 sequence is CASSSVEGSVDTQYF. Here the CDR3 DNA reads TGTGCCAGCAGCTCCGTGGAGGGGTCCGTCGATACGCAGTATTTT.

The chain joins TRBV29-1 to TRBJ2-2; TRBD1 or TRBD2 may be the D gene (6 bases each). The ends were cut back, 1 base at V and 6 bases at J, with 15 bases in the middle. Germline CDR1 is SQVTM and CDR2 is ANQGSEA. The CDR3 has 15 amino acids. The CDR3 region has the DNA TGCAGCGTTGAAGTTGGGGGGCTAGATCCCGGGGAGCTGTTTTTT. It specifies CSVEVGGLDPGELFF.

This clonotype occurred a few times. The chain joins TRBV7-2 to TRBJ1-5, with unresolved D. This CDR3 spans 14 amino acids. The germline V gene encodes CDR1 SGHTA and CDR2 FQGNSA. V dropped 1 base and J dropped 6 bases, with 10 bases sitting between them. The CDR3 sequence: CASSLVGFGQPQHF. CDR3 nucleotides: TGTGCCAGCAGCTTAGTCGGGTTCGGTCAGCCCCAGCATTTT.

The table lists this clonotype with a few counts. The CDR3 region has the DNA TGTGCCAGCATCCTACGACAGGGCCAGATCGAGCAGTACTTC. Translation: CASILRQGQIEQYF. The chain has TRBV21-1 and TRBJ2-7; the listed D gene, TRBD1, was not tested against the DNA. TRBV21-1 is termed a pseudogene. The length of the CDR3 is 14 residues.

J is TRBJ2-3 and V is TRBV12-3 or TRBV12-4, with D unresolved. V lost 3 bases and J lost 0, with 10 bases in between. The CDR3 runs to 15 residues. The DNA of the CDR3 is TGTGCCAGCAGTTTGCACACCCAGAGCACAGATACGCAGTATTTT. This sequence encodes CASSLHTQSTDTQYF.

The chain uses TRBV19 and TRBJ1-1; D gene uncertain. Trimming took 8 bases from V and 3 from J, leaving 10 bases between them. The CDR3 length is 12 residues. Germline CDR1 is LNHDA and CDR2 is SQIVND (reference sequence). The CDR3: CASRDGHTEAFF. The CDR3 bases are TGTGCCAGTCGCGACGGTCACACTGAAGCTTTCTTT.

This clonotype showed up many times. This chain connects TRBV29-1 to TRBJ2-5; 12 nucleotides agree with TRBD2. The CDR3 is 16 residues long. V lost 3 bases and J lost 5; bases outside the gene matches: 10. Germline V CDR1 and CDR2: SQVTM, ANQGSEA. The CDR3 coding sequence is TGCAGCGTTGACGCACGGACTAGCGGGGTCGATGAGACCCAGTACTTC. Its translation: CSVDARTSGVDETQYF. The full variable domain, in which reference TRBV29-1 and TRBJ2-5 provide the parts outside the CDR3, is SAVISQKPSRDICQRGTSLTIQCQVDSQVTMMFWYRQQPGQSLTLIATANQGSEATYESGFVIDKFPISRPNLTFSTLTVSNMSPEDSSIYLCSVDARTSGVDETQYFGPGTRLLVL.

In this sample, this clonotype turned up many times. J is TRBJ2-1 and V is TRBV9, with TRBD2 as a possible D gene (6 bases). The CDR3 covers 15 residues. The ends were cut back, 3 bases at V and 0 bases at J, with 10 bases in the middle. Germline V gene data show CDR1 as SGDLS and CDR2 as YYNGEE. DNA of the CDR3: TGTGCCAGCAGCGGGGGGAGGAGCTCCTACAATGAGCAGTTCTTC. This gives the protein CASSGGRSSYNEQFF.

This clonotype has a handful of counts. This chain joins TRBV5-6 and TRBJ2-5; D is possibly TRBD1 or TRBD2 (6 bases each). V dropped 4 bases and J dropped 5 bases, with 9 bases sitting between them. The CDR3 has 12 residues. CDR1 is SGHDT, CDR2 YYEEEE, per germline. CDR3: CASSKGGETQYF. The CDR3 DNA follows: TGTGCCAGCAGCAAAGGGGGGGAGACCCAGTACTTC.

This clonotype has only a few counts. The gene calls are TRBV27 and TRBJ2-4; the D call may be TRBD1 or TRBD2 (5 bases each). Trimming pared 4 bases from V and 0 bases from J, leaving 10 bases between. This CDR3 comprises 15 residues. The germline gives CDR1 MNHEY, CDR2 SMNVEV (reference sequence). The CDR3 protein is CASSSGTIAKNIQYF. The CDR3, as DNA: TGTGCCAGCAGTTCCGGGACCATAGCCAAAAACATTCAGTACTTC.

This clonotype was recorded at least ten times. This rearrangement joins TRBV7-2 to TRBJ1-1; 7 bases match TRBD1. The CDR3 contains 16 residues. The ends lost 4 bases at V and 0 bases at J; junction bases unmatched: 8. Germline CDR1 SGHTA, CDR2 FQGNSA. The CDR3 spells CASSYQGGLLNTEAFF. CDR3 DNA sequence: TGTGCCAGCAGCTATCAGGGGGGATTGTTGAACACTGAAGCTTTCTTT. The full variable domain, in which reference TRBV7-2 and TRBJ1-1 provide the parts outside the CDR3, is GAGVSQSPSNKVTEKGKDVELRCDPISGHTALYWYRQSLGQGLEFLIYFQGNSAPDKSGLPSDRFSAERTGGSVSTLTIQRTQQEDSAVYLCASSYQGGLLNTEAFFGQGTRLTVV.

This sequence joins TRBV11-2 and TRBJ2-3, with 13 bases that match TRBD2. Germline loops: CDR1 SGHAT, CDR2 FQNNGV. Losses at the gene ends were 1 base for V and 0 bases for J; bases not matched to a gene: 4. CDR3 size: 18 residues. In DNA form, the CDR3 reads TGTGCCAGCAGCTTAGTGACTAGCGGGGGGCTCAGCACAGATACGCAGTATTTT. This gives the protein CASSLVTSGGLSTDTQYF. Based on the CDR3 plus reference TRBV11-2 and TRBJ2-3, the full variable domain is EAGVAQSPRYKIIEKRQSVAFWCNPISGHATLYWYQQILGQGPKLLIQFQNNGVVDDSQLPKDRFSAERLKGVDSTLKIQPAKLEDSAVYLCASSLVTSGGLSTDTQYFGPGTRLTVL.

The rearrangement uses TRBV4-1 and TRBJ2-7, with TRBD2 matching 9 bases. This CDR3 contains 15 residues. The V segment lost 4 bases and the J segment 5 bases; nucleotides outside the gene matches: 9. The germline V gene has CDR1 MGHRA and CDR2 YSYEKL. Here the CDR3 reads CASSPPGGGADEQYF. CDR3 nucleotide sequence: TGCGCCAGCAGCCCCCCGGGCGGGGGGGCAGACGAGCAGTACTTC.

This clonotype has at least ten counts. V is TRBV5-1 and J is TRBJ2-3, with TRBD1 identical over 7 bases. V lost 3 bases and J lost 2; bases outside the gene matches: 3. The CDR3 is made up of 14 amino acids. Per germline, CDR1 SGHRS and CDR2 YFSETQ. CDR3 residues: CASSSGTATDTQYF. DNA for the CDR3: TGCGCCAGCAGCTCAGGGACAGCCACAGATACGCAGTATTTT.